This T cell receptor beta chain was recorded in a study of blood T cell repertoires in COVID-19. The repertoire was sequenced with immunoSEQ multiplex PCR; TCRdb's copy has only in-frame clones and lacks some. The table shows some 100,000 clones, with approximately 86% occurring only once. A few counts support this clone. V was pared by 7 bases and J by 3 bases, with 7 bases of the junction left unmatched. The CDR3 is 16 residues long. Germline lookup yields CDR1 MDHEN and CDR2 SYDVKM. The chain recombines TRBV28 with TRBJ2-7, with TRBD2 matching over 15 bases. The source is a man in his forties or fifties with acute or convalescent COVID-19. Sequenced material: peripheral blood. Written as DNA, the CDR3 is TGTGCCAGCACCGGACTAGCGGGAGGGTTCCTCTACGAGCAGTACTTC. As protein: CASTGLAGGFLYEQYF.